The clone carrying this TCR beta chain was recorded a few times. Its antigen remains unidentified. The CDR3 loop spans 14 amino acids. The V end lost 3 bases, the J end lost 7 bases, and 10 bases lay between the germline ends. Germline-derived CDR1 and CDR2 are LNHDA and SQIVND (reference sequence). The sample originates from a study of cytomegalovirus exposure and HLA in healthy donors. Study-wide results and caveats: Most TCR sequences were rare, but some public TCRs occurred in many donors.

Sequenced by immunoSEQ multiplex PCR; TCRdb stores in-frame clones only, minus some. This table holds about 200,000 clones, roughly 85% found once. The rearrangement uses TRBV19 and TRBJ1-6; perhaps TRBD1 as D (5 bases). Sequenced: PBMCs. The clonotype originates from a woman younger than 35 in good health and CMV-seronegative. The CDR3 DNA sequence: TGTGCCAGTAGTATCGCGGGGGGGAATTCACCCCTCCACTTT. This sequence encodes CASSIAGGNSPLHF.